The clone carrying this T cell receptor (beta chain) was seen a single time. The sample originates from a study of T cell changes during pregnancy in multiple sclerosis. The data were produced by immunoSEQ multiplex PCR, yet TCRdb's version contains in-frame clones alone and is incomplete. The repertoire includes under 85,000 clones, roughly nine tenths of them detected once, and more than 8% sits in the top ten. Trimming took off 5 bases at V and 2 bases at J, with 12 bases between the two ends. Germline-derived CDR1 and CDR2 are SEHNR and FQNEAQ (reference sequence). The CDR3 length is 14 residues.

The TCR originated in a female donor in good health, enrolled as a control in a pregnancy study. The source was peripheral blood, collected after pregnancy. The V call is TRBV7-9, the J call TRBJ1-1; D is perhaps TRBD1 (5 bases). Written as DNA, the CDR3 is TGTGCCAGCAGCCAATCGACAGAAAACACTGAAGCTTTCTTT. Translated, it gives CASSQSTENTEAFF.